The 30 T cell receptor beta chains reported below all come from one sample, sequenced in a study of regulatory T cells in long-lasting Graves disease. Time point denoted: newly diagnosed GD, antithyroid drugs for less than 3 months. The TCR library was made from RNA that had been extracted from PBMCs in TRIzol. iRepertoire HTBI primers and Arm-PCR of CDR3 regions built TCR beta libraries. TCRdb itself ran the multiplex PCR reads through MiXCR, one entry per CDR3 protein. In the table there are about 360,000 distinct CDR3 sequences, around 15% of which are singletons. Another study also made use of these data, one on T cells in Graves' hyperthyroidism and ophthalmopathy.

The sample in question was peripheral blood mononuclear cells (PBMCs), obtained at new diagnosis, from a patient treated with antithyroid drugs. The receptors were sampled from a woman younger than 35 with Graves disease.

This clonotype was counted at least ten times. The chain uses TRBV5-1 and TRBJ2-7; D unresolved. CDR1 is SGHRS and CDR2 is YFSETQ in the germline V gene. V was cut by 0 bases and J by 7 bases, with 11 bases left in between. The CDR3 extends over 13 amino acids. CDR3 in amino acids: CASSLGDMGEQYF. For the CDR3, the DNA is TGCGCCAGCAGCTTGGGGGATATGGGGGAGCAGTACTTC. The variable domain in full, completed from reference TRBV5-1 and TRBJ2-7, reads KAGVTQTPRYLIKTRGQQVTLSCSPISGHRSVSWYQQTPGQGLQFLFEYFSETQRNKGNFPGRFSGRQFSNSRSEMNVSTLELGDSALYLCASSLGDMGEQYFGPGTRLTVT.

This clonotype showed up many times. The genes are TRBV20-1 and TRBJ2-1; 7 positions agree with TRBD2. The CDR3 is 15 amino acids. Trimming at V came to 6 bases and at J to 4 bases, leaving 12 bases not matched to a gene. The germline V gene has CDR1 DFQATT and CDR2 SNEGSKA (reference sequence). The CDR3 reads CSANRLARLYNEQFF. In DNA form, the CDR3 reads TGCAGTGCCAACCGACTAGCCCGGCTGTACAATGAGCAGTTCTTC.

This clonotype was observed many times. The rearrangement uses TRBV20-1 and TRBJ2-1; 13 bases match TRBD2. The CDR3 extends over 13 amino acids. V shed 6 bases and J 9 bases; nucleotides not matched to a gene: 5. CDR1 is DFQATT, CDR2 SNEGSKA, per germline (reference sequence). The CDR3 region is CSATSGGVGEQFF. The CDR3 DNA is TGCAGTGCAACTAGCGGGGGGGTCGGTGAGCAGTTCTTC.

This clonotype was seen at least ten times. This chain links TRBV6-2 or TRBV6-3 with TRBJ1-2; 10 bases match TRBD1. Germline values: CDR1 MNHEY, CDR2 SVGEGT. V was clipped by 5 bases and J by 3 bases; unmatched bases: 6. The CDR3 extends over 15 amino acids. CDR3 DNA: TGTGCCAGCAGTAATGACAGGGGGCAGTACTATGGCTACACCTTC. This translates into CASSNDRGQYYGYTF.

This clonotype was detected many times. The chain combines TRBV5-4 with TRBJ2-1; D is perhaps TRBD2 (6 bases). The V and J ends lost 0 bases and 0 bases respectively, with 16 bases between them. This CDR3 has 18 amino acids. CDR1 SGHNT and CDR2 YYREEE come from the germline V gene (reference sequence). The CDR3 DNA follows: TGTGCCAGCAGCTTGGGGATTGGAGGGACCTTCTCCTACAATGAGCAGTTCTTC. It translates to CASSLGIGGTFSYNEQFF.

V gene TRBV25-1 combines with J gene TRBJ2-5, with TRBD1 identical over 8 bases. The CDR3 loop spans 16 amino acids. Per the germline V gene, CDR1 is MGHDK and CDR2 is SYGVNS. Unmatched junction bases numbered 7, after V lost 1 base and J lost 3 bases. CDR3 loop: CASSEWAGGGKETQYF. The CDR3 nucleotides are TGTGCCAGCAGTGAATGGGCAGGGGGCGGGAAAGAGACCCAGTACTTC.

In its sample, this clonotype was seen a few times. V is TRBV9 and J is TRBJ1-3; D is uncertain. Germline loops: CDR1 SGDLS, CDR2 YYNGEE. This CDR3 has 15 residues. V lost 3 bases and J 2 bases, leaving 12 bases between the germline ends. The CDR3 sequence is CASSGEAVPGNTIYF. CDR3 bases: TGTGCCAGCAGCGGGGAAGCGGTACCTGGAAACACCATATATTTT.

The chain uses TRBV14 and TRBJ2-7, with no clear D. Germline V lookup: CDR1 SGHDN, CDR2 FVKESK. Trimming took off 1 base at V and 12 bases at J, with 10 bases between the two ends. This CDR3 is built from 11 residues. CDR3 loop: CASSQGHPLYF. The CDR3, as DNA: TGTGCCAGCAGCCAAGGGCACCCCTTGTACTTC.

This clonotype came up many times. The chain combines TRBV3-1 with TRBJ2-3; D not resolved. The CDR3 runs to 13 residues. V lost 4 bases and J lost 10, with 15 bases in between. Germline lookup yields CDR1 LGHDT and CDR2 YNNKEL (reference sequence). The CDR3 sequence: CASSLRTPPAQYF. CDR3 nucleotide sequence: TGTGCCAGCAGCCTAAGAACGCCCCCTGCGCAGTATTTT.

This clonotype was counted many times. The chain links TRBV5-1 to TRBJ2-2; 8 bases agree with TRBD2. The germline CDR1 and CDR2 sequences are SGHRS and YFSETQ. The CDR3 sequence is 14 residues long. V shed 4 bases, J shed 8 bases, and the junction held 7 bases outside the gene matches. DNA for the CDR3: TGCGCCAGCAGCCGGGAGCGGGGGACAGGGGAGCTGTTTTTT. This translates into CASSRERGTGELFF.

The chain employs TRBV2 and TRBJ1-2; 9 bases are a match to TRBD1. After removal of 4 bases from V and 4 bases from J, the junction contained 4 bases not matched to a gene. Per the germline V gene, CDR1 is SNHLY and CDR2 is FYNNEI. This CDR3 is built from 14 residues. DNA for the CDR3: TGTGCCAGCAGTGGGGGACAGGGTGGCTATGGCTACACCTTC. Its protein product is CASSGGQGGYGYTF.

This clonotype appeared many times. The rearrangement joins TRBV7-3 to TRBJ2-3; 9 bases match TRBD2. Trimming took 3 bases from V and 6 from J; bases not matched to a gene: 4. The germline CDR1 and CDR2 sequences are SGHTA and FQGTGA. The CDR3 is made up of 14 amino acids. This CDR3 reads CASSFSGGGDTQYF. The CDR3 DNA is TGTGCCAGCAGCTTTAGCGGGGGCGGGGATACGCAGTATTTT. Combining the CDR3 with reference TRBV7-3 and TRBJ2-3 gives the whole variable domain GAGVSQTPSNKVTEKGKYVELRCDPISGHTALYWYRQSLGQGPEFLIYFQGTGAADDSGLPNDRFFAVRPEGSVSTLKIQRTERGDSAVYLCASSFSGGGDTQYFGPGTRLTVL.

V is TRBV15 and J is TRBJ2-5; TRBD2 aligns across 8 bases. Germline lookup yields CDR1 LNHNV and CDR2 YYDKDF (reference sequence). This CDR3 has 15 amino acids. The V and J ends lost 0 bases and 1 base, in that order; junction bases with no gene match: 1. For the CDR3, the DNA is TGTGCCACCAGCAGAGATCGGGGGGGCCAAGAGACCCAGTACTTC. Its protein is CATSRDRGGQETQYF.

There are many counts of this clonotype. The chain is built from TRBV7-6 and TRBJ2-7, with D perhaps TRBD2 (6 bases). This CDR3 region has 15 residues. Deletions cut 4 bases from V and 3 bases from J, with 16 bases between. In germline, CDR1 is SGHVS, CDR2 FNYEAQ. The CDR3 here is CASSSTPGLFYEQYF. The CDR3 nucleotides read TGTGCCAGCAGCTCAACACCGGGACTTTTCTACGAGCAGTACTTC.

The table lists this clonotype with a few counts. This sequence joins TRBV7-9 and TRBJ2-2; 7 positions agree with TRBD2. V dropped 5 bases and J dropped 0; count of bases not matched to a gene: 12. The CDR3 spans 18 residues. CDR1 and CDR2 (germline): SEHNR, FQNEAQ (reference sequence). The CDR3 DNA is TGTGCCAGCAGCCCCCTGGGGCGGGGGTTTCCGAACACCGGGGAGCTGTTTTTT. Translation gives CASSPLGRGFPNTGELFF. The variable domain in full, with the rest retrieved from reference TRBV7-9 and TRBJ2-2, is DTGVSQNPRHKITKRGQNVTFRCDPISEHNRLYWYRQTLGQGPEFLTYFQNEAQLEKSRLLSDRFSAERPKGSFSTLEIQRTEQGDSAMYLCASSPLGRGFPNTGELFFGEGSRLTVL.

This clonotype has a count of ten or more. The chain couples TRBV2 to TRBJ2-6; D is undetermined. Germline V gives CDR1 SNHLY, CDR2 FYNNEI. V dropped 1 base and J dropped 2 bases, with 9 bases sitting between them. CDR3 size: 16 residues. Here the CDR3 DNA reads TGTGCCAGCAGTGAAGATATTGGGGCTGGGGCCAACGTCCTGACTTTC. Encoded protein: CASSEDIGAGANVLTF.

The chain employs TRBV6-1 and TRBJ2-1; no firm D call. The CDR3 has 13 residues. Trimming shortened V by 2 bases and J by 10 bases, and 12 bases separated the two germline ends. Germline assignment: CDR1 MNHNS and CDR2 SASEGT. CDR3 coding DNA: TGTGCCAGCAGTGAACAGCCGAAGTACGAGCAGTTCTTC. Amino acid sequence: CASSEQPKYEQFF.

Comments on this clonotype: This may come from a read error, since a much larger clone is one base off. The CDR3 nucleotides are TGTGCCAGCAGCTTAGGGGGGATGGCCACCGGGGAGCTGTTTTTT. Translated, it gives CASSLGGMATGELFF. The chain is built from TRBV11-2 and TRBJ2-2; D assignment may be TRBD1 or TRBD2 (5 bases each). Germline V gives CDR1 SGHAT, CDR2 FQNNGV. Trimming pared 1 base from V and 4 bases from J, leaving 10 bases between. The CDR3 runs to 15 residues.

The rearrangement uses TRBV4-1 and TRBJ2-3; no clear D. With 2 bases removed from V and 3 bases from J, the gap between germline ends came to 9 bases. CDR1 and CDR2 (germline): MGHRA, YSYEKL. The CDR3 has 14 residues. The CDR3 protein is CASSQQMGTDTQYF. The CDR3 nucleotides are TGCGCCAGCAGCCAACAGATGGGGACAGATACGCAGTATTTT.

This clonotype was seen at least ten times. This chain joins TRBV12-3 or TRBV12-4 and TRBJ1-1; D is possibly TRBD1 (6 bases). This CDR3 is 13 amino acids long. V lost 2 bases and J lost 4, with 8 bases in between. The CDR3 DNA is TGTGCCAGCAGTTTAAAGGGGGGCACTGAAGCTTTCTTT. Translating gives CASSLKGGTEAFF.

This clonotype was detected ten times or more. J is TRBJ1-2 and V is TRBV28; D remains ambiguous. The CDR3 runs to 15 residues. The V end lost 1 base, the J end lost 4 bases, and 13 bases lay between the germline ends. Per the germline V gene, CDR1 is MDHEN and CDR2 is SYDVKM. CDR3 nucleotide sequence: TGTGCCAGCAGTTTATTCGGACCCCTGAGCTATGGCTACACCTTC. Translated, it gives CASSLFGPLSYGYTF.

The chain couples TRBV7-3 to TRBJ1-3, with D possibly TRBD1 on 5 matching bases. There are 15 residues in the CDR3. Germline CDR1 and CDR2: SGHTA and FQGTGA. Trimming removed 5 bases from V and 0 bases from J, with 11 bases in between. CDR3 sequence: CASSPDSVSGNTIYF. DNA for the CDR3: TGTGCCAGCAGCCCAGACAGTGTCTCTGGAAACACCATATATTTT.

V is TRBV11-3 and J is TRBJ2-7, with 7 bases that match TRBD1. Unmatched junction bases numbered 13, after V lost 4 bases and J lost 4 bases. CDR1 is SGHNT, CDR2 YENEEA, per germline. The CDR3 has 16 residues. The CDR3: CASSSRNRQGLYEQYF. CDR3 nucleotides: TGTGCCAGCAGCTCCCGTAATAGACAGGGATTGTACGAGCAGTACTTC.

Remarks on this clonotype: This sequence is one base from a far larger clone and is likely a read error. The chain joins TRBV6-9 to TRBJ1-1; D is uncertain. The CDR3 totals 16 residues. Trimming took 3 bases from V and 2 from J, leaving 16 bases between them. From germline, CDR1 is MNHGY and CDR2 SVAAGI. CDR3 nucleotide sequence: TGTGCCAGCAGTTACTCACCACAAGGCCGAAACACTGAAGCTTTCTTT. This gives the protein CASSYSPQGRNTEAFF.

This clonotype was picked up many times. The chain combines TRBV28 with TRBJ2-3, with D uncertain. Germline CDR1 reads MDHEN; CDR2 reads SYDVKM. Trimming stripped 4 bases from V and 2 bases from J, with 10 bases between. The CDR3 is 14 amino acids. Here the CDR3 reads CASSSQISTDTQYF. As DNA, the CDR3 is TGTGCCAGCAGTTCGCAGATTTCCACAGATACGCAGTATTTT.

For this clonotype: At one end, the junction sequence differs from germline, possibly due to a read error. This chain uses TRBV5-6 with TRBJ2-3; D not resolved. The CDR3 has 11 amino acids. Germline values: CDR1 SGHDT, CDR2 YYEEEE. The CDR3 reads CANSFQDTQYF. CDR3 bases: TGTGCCAACAGCTTTCAAGATACGCAGTATTTT.

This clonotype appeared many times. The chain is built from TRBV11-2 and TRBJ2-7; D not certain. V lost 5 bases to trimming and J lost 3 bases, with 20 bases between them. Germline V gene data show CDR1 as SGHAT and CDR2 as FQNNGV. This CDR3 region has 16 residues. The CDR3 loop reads CASSPTNFGYYYEQYF. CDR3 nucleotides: TGTGCCAGCAGCCCGACAAACTTCGGCTACTACTACGAGCAGTACTTC.

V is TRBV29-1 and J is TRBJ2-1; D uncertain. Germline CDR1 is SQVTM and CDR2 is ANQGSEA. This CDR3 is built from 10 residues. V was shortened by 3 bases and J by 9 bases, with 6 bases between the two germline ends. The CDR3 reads CSVEEGEQFF. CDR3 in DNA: TGCAGCGTTGAGGAAGGTGAGCAGTTCTTC.

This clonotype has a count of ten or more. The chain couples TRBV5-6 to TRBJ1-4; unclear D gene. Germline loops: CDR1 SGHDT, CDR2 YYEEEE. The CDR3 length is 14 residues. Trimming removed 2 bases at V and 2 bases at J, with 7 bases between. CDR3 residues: CASSFLRTNEKLFF. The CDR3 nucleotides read TGTGCCAGCAGCTTCCTACGGACTAATGAAAAACTGTTTTTT.

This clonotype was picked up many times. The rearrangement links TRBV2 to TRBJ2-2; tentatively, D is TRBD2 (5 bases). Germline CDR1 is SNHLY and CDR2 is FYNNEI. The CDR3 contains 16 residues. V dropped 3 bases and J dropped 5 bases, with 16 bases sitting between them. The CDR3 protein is CASSEQNTPGTGELFF. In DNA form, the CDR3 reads TGTGCCAGCAGTGAGCAGAACACCCCGGGGACCGGGGAGCTGTTTTTT.